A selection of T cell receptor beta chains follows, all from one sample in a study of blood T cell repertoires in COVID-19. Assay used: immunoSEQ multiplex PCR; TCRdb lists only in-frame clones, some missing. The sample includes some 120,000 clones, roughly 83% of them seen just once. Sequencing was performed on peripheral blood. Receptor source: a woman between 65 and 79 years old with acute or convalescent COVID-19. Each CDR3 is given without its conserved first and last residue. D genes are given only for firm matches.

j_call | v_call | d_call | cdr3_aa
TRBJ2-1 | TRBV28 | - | ASRPRDTYEQF
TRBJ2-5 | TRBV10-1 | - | ASSVGRVGETQY
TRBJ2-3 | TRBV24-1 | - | ATSDFDRITDTQY
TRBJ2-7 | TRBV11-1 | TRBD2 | ASSRLAGGLYEQY
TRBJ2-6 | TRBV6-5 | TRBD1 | ASSWTGGGGANVLT
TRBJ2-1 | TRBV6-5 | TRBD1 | ASSPGTGANNEQF
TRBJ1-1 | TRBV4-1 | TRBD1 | ASEPRIDVGGGSNTEAF
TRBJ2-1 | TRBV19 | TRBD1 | ASSIPTGSSYNEQF
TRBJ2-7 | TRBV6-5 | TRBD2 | ASSVGGGGKNEQY
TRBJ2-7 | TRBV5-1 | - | ASRLDSGSYEQY
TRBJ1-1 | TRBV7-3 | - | ASSSAMNTEAF
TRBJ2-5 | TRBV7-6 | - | ASSSDSEETQY
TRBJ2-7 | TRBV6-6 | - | ASSNTAYEQY
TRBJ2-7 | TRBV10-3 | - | AISPRGYEQY
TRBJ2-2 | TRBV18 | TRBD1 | ASSPRGGVDTGELF
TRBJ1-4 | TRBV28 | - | ASRVAPTNEKLF
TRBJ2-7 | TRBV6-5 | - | ASNHHRERTYEQY
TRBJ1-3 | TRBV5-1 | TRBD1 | ASSFGDRENSGNTIY
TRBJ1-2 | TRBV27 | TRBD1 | ASSLSRQGNGYT
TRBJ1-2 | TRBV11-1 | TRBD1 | ASSLSTGAGGYT
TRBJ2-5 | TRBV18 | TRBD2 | ASQLALQETQY
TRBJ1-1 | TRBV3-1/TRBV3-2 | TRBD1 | ASSPTYRTGLNTEAF